The entry that follows covers one T cell receptor beta chain sequence. The data derive from a study of blood T cell repertoires in COVID-19. Here immunoSEQ multiplex PCR was the method, and the copy in TCRdb shows in-frame clones only, minus some. The top ten hold under 3% of the sample, which has 290,000 or so clones, 86% seen once. The sequencing sample was made of PBMCs or T cells enriched from blood (not recorded which). The clonotype was recovered from a woman aged 18-29 years who had recovered from COVID-19.

The DNA for the CDR3 is TGTGCCAGCAGACTCCTTGCACAGACCCAAGAGACCCAGTACTTC. It translates to CASRLLAQTQETQYF. This chain joins TRBV2 and TRBJ2-5; D unresolved. The germline V and J ends were trimmed by 6 bases and 1 base, with 15 bases remaining between them. Germline values: CDR1 SNHLY, CDR2 FYNNEI. This CDR3 has 15 amino acids.